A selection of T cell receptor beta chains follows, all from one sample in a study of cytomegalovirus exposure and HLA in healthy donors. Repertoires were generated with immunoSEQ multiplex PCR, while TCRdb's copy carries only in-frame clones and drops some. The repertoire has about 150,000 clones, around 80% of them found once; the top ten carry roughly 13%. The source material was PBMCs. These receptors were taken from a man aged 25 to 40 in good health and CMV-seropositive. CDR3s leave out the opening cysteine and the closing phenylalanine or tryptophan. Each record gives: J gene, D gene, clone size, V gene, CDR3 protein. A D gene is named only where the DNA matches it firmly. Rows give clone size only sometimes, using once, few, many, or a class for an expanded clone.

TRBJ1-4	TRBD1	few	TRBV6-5	ASSYDREATNEKLF
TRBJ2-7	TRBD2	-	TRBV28	ASRLAESYEQY
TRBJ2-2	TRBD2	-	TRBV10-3	AISTTGTSGHTGELF
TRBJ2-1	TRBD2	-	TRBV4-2	ASSLALAGAGNEQF
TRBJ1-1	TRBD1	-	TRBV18	ASSRQGETEAF
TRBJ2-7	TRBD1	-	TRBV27	ASSLSPGQGADYEQY
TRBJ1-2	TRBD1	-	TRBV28	ASSSSSRTGPNYGYT
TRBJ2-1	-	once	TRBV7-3	ASSLSQGNNEQF
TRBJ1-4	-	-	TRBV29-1	SAGGGGIEKLF
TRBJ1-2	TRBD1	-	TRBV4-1	ASSQDTGQGTWRYT
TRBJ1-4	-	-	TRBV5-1	ASSYRTTNEKLF
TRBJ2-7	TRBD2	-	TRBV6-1	ASSAGTTPSYEQY
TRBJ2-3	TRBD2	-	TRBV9	ASSLSGTSGDTQY
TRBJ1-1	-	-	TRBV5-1	ASSLDGVRTEAF
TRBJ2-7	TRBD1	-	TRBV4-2	ASSPQGASYEQY
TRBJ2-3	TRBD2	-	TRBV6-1	ASALQGGLTDTQY
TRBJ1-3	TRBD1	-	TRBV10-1	ASIRITGASGNTIY
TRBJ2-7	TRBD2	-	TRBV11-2	ASSTSGIVAEQY
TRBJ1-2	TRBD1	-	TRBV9	ASSLSAGTGVNYGYT
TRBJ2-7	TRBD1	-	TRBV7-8	ASSLGGDRTYEQY
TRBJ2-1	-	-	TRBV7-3	ASSLNSAGEQF
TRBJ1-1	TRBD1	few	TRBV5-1	ASSPGQGNTEAF
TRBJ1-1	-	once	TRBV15	ATSSISGGAEAF
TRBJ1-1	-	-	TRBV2	ASSEGTLNTEAF
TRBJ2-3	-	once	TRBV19	ASSPAGGADTQY
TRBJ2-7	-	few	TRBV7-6	ASSLLGEDSYEQY
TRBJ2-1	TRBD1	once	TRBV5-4	ASSLPGQAYNEQF
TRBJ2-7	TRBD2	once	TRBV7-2	ASSLPSSGRRGEQY
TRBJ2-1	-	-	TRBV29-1	SVEDGRQGILNEQF
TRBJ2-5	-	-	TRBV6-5	ASSYSNAEETQY
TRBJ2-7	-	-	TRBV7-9	ASSLLQGYGEQY
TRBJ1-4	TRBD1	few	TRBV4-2	ASSQDQGVGEKLF